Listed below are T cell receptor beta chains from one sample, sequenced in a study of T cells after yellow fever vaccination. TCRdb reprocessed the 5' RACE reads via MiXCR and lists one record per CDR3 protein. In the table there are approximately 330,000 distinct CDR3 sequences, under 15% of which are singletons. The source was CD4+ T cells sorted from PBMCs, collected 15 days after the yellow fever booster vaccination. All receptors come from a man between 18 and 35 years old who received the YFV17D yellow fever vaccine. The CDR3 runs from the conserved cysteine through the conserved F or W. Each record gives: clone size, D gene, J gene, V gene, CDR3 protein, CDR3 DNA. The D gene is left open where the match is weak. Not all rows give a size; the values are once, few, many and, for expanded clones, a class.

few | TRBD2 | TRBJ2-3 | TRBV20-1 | CSARDSGGAGDTQYF | TGCAGTGCTAGGGATAGCGGGGGGGCAGGAGATACGCAGTATTTT
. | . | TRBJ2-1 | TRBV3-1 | CASSQPGGWGNEQFF | TGTGCCAGCAGCCAGCCGGGGGGCTGGGGCAATGAGCAGTTCTTC
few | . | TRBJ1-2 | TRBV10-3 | CAIVQGLESNYGYTF | TGTGCCATCGTCCAGGGATTGGAATCTAACTATGGCTACACCTTC
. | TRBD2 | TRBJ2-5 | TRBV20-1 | CSARRSGGGETQYF | TGCAGTGCTAGGCGGAGCGGGGGGGGAGAGACCCAGTACTTC
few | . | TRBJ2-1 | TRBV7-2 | CASSRTRDEQFF | TGTGCCAGCAGCCGTACGAGGGATGAGCAGTTCTTC
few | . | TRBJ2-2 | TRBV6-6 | CASHGIANTGELFF | TGTGCCAGTCACGGGATCGCGAACACCGGGGAGCTGTTTTTT
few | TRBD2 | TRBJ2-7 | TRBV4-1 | CASSPRGASGGPYEQYF | TGCGCCAGCAGCCCCAGGGGGGCTAGCGGGGGGCCCTACGAGCAGTACTTC
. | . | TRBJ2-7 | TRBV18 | CASSPRQGEDEQYF | TGTGCCAGCTCACCAAGGCAGGGAGAAGACGAGCAGTACTTC
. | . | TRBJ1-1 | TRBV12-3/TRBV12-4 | CASRLGGEIAEAFF | TGTGCCAGCAGGTTGGGGGGCGAGATAGCTGAAGCTTTCTTT
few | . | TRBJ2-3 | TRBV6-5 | CASSYPSTDTQYF | TGTGCCAGCAGTTACCCGAGCACAGATACGCAGTATTTT
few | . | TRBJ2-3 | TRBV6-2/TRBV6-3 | CASKDDPSTDTQYF | TGTGCCAGCAAGGACGACCCTAGCACAGATACGCAGTATTTT
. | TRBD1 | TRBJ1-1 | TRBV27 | CASSSTFDRDEAFF | TGTGCCAGCAGTTCCACCTTCGACAGGGATGAAGCTTTCTTT
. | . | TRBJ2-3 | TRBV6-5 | CASSDSRWTDTQYF | TGTGCCAGCAGTGACTCGAGGTGGACAGATACGCAGTATTTT
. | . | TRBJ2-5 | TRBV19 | CASSIGGASGTQYF | TGTGCCAGTAGTATTGGCGGCGCCTCGGGGACCCAGTACTTC
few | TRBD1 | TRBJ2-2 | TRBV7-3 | CASSSAGTGYTGELFF | TGTGCCAGCAGCTCCGCCGGGACAGGGTACACCGGGGAGCTGTTTTTT
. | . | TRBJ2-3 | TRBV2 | CASSPLEDTQYF | TGTGCCAGCAGCCCCCTAGAAGATACGCAGTATTTT
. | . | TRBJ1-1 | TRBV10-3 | CAIRPRENTEAFF | TGTGCCATCAGACCCAGAGAGAACACTGAAGCTTTCTTT
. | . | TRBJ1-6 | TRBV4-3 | CASSQDWSPLHF | TGCGCCAGCAGCCAAGATTGGTCACCCCTCCACTTT
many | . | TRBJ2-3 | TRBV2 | CATSDSLQGDTQYF | TGTGCCACCTCGGACAGTCTCCAGGGAGATACGCAGTATTTT
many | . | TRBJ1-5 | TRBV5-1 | CASSSEGSQPQHF | TGCGCCAGCAGCTCGGAAGGGAGTCAGCCCCAGCATTTT
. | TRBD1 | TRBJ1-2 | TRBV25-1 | CASSEYEQGYGYTF | TGTGCCAGCAGTGAATATGAACAGGGGTATGGCTACACCTTC
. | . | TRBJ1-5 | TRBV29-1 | CSAGGGGQPQHF | TGCAGCGCGGGGGGGGGTGGTCAGCCCCAGCATTTT
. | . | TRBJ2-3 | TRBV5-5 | CASSLAVATDTQYF | TGTGCCAGCAGCTTGGCCGTCGCCACAGATACGCAGTATTTT
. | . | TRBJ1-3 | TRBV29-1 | CSAQALSGNTIYF | TGCAGCGCCCAGGCCCTCTCTGGAAACACCATATATTTT
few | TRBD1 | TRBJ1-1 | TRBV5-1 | CASSWRDSEAFF | TGCGCCAGCAGCTGGCGGGACAGCGAAGCTTTCTTT
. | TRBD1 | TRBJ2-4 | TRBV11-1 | CASRTTGGNIQYF | TGTGCCAGCAGGACCACAGGGGGGAACATTCAGTACTTC
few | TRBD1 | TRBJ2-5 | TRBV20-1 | CSARLGQVETQYF | TGCAGTGCTAGATTAGGACAGGTTGAGACCCAGTACTTC
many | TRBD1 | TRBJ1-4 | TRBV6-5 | CASSYSLPGQYNEKLFF | TGTGCCAGCAGTTACTCGCTGCCGGGACAGTACAATGAAAAACTGTTTTTT
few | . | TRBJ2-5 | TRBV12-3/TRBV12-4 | CASSSPGGAETQYF | TGTGCCAGCAGCTCACCCGGTGGGGCAGAGACCCAGTACTTC
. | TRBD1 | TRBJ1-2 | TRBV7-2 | CASSLTGQGALGYTF | TGTGCCAGCAGCTTGACGGGGCAGGGGGCGCTTGGCTACACCTTC
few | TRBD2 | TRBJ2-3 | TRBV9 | CASSVSGGTSTDTQYF | TGTGCCAGCAGCGTGAGCGGGGGGACTAGCACAGATACGCAGTATTTT
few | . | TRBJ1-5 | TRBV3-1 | CASSQGTGLRPQHF | TGTGCCAGCAGCCAAGGGACGGGTCTACGGCCCCAGCATTTT
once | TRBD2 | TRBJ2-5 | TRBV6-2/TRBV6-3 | CASSPVGTSGSQETQYF | TGTGCCAGCAGTCCCGTCGGGACTAGCGGATCACAAGAGACCCAGTACTTC
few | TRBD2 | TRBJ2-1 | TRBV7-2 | CASSFATSGGTSLHEQFF | TGTGCCAGCAGCTTCGCGACTAGCGGGGGTACATCGCTCCATGAGCAGTTCTTC
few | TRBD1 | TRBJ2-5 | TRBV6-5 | CASSYGQGKGETQYF | TGTGCCAGCAGTTACGGACAGGGAAAAGGAGAGACCCAGTACTTC
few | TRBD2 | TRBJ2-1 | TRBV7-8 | CASSPRAGLAGYNEQFF | TGTGCCAGCAGCCCAAGGGCCGGACTAGCGGGTTACAATGAGCAGTTCTTC
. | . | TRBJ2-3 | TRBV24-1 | CATSSGKTLDTQYF | TGTGCCACCAGCAGCGGTAAGACCCTAGATACGCAGTATTTT
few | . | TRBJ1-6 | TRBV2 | CASSGGQLNSPLHF | TGTGCCAGCAGTGGAGGACAGCTAAATTCACCCCTCCACTTT
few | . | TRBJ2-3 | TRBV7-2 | CASSLVRDAFLNTQYF | TGTGCCAGCAGCTTAGTCCGGGACGCCTTTCTCAATACGCAGTATTTT
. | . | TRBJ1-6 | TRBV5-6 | CASSLAGPWTPLHF | TGTGCCAGCAGCTTAGCGGGGCCCTGGACCCCCCTCCACTTT
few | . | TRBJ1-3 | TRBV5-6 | CASSLVGQGSGNTIYF | TGTGCCAGCAGCTTGGTAGGGCAGGGGTCTGGAAACACCATATATTTT
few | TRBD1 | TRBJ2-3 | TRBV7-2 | CAGSRGQGTDTQYF | TGTGCCGGGTCTCGGGGACAGGGCACAGATACGCAGTATTTT
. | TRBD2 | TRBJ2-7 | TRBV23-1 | CASSHRGAYEQYF | TGCGCCAGCAGTCATCGGGGGGCCTACGAGCAGTACTTC
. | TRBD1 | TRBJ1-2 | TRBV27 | CASSQDRETYGYTF | TGTGCCAGCAGCCAGGACAGGGAAACCTATGGCTACACCTTC
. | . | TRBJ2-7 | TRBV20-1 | CSAQRLVGGEQYF | TGCAGTGCGCAACGGCTGGTAGGTGGCGAGCAGTACTTC
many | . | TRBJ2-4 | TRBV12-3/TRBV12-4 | CASSSRDPRVGIQYF | TGTGCCAGCAGTTCCCGTGACCCCAGGGTTGGCATTCAGTACTTC
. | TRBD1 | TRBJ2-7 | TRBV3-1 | CASSLPGQGLGEQYF | TGTGCCAGCAGCCTTCCGGGACAGGGTTTGGGTGAGCAGTACTTC
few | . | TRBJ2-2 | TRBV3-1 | CASSQDLRNTGELFF | TGTGCCAGCAGCCAAGATCTCAGGAACACCGGGGAGCTGTTTTTT
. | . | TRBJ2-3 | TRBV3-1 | CASSQLQIDTQYF | TGTGCCAGCAGCCAACTACAGATTGATACGCAGTATTTT